Listed here is a single T cell receptor beta chain. At one of its ends the junction is not consistent with the germline gene, which may arise from a read error. Those donating, healthy Caucasian individuals from Russia, were aged about 6 to 95. This record belongs to a study of blood T cells in healthy people across ages. Combining a sample-barcoded 5' primer with a J-beta primer mix, a second PCR ran for 7 to 11 cycles. TCRdb reanalysed the 5' RACE reads using MiXCR and keeps one entry per CDR3 protein. The sample contains some 1.6 million distinct CDR3 sequences, roughly a third of which appear only once. The TCR sequence derives from a woman between 25 and 40 years old in good health. What was sequenced was blood.

DNA of the CDR3: TGTGCCAGCAGCTTAGGGGCAGGCGGGCCGTACACTGAAACTTTCTTT. Its translation: CASSLGAGGPYTETFF. The genes are TRBV7-6 and TRBJ1-1; D remains unclear. Germline V gene data show CDR1 as SGHVS and CDR2 as FNYEAQ. This CDR3 is built from 16 residues. The full variable domain, in which reference TRBV7-6 and TRBJ1-1 provide the parts outside the CDR3, is GAGVSQSPRYKVTKRGQDVALRCDPISGHVSLYWYRQALGQGPEFLTYFNYEAQQDKSGLPNDRFSAERPEGSISTLTIQRTEQRDSAMYRCASSLGAGGPYTETFFGQGTRLTVV.